The TCR beta chain under discussion was sequenced for a study of CD8 T cells in Susac syndrome. Random-hexamer reverse transcription was applied to about 0.45 to 1 ug RNA. Using its own MiXCR run on the immunoSEQ multiplex PCR reads, TCRdb lists one record per CDR3 protein. In the table there are 200,000 to 300,000 distinct CDR3 sequences, 90% to 97% of which are singletons. This receptor was taken from a human donor with Susac syndrome. Specimen: CD4+ T cells from PBMCs.

In DNA, the CDR3 is TGTGCCAGCAGCCAACGATCCGGGACTAGCGGGGTTTCGTACTTC. Its protein is CASSQRSGTSGVSYF. The chain combines TRBV3-1 with TRBJ2-7; 13 nucleotides line up with TRBD2. Germline V gives CDR1 LGHDT, CDR2 YNNKEL (reference sequence). V shed 2 bases and J 12 bases; nucleotides not matched to a gene: 10. The CDR3 totals 15 residues.